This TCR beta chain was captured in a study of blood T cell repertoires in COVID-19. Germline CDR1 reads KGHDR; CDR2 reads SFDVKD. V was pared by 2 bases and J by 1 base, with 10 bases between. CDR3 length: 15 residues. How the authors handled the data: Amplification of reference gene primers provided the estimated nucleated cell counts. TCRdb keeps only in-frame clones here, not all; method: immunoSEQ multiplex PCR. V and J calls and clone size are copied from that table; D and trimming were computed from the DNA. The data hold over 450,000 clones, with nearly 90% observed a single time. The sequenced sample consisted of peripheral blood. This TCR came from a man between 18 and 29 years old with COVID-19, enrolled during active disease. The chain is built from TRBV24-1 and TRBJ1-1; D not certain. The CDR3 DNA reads TGTGCCACCAGTGATTCCCGGGAGGGGAACACTGAAGCTTTCTTT. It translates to CATSDSREGNTEAFF.